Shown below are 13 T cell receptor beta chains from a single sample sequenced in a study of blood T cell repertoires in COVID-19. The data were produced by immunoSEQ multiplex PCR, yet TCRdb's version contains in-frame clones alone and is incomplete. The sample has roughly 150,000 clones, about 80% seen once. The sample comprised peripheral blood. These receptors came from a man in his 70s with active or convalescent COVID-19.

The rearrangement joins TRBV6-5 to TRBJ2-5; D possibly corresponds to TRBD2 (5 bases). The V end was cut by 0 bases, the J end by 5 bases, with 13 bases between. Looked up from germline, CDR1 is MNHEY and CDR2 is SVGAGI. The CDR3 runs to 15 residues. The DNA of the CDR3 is TGTGCCAGCAGTTACTCTGGTAGCGACGGGGAGACCCAGTACTTC. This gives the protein CASSYSGSDGETQYF.

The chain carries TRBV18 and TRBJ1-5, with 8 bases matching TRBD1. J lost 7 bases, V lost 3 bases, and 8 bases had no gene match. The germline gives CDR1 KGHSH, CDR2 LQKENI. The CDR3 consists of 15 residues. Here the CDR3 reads CASSPSTGGGQPQHF. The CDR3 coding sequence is TGTGCCAGCTCACCCAGCACAGGGGGAGGACAGCCCCAGCATTTT.

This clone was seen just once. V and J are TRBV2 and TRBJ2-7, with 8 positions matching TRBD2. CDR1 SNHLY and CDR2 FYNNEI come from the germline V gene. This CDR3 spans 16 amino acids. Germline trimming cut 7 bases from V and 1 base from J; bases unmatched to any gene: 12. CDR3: CASTPGASGYSYEQYF. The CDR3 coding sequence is TGTGCCAGCACCCCAGGGGCTAGCGGGTATTCCTACGAGCAGTACTTC.

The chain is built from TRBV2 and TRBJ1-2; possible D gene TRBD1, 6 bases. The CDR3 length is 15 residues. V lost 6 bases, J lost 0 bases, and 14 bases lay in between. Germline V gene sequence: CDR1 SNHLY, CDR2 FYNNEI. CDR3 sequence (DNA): TGTGCCAGCAGGGACGGACAGAGAACTAACTATGGCTACACCTTC. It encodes CASRDGQRTNYGYTF.

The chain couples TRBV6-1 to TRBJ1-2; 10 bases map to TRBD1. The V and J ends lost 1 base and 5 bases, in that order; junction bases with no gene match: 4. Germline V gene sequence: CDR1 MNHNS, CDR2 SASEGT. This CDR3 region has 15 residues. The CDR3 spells CASSEGTGGYYGYTF. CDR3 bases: TGTGCCAGCAGTGAAGGGACAGGGGGGTATTATGGCTACACCTTC.

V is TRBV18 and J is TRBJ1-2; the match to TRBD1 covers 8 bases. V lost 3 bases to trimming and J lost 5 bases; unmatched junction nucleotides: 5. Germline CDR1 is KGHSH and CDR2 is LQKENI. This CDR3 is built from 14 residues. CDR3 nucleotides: TGTGCCAGCTCACCCGCAGGGGGCCCGTATGGCTACACCTTC. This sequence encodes CASSPAGGPYGYTF. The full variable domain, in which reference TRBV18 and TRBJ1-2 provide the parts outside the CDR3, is NAGVMQNPRHLVRRRGQEARLRCSPMKGHSHVYWYRQLPEEGLKFMVYLQKENIIDESGMPKERFSAEFPKEGPSILRIQQVVRGDSAAYFCASSPAGGPYGYTFGSGTRLTVV.

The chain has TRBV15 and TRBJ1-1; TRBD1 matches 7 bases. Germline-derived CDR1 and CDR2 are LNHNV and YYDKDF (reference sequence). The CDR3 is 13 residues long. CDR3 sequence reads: CATSGQRNTEAFF. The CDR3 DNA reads TGTGCTACTTCGGGACAGAGGAACACTGAAGCTTTCTTT. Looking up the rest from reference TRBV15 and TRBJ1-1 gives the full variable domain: DAMVIQNPRYQVTQFGKPVTLSCSQTLNHNVMYWYQQKSSQAPKLLFHYYDKDFNNEADTPDNFQSRRPNTSFCFLDIRSPGLGDTAMYLCATSGQRNTEAFFGQGTRLTVV.

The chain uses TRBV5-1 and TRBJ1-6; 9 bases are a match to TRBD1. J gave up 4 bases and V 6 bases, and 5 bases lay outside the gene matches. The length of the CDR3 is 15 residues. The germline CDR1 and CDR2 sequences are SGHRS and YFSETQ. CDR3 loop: CASTTGTGYNSPLHF. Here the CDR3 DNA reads TGCGCCAGCACCACTGGGACAGGGTATAATTCACCCCTCCACTTT.

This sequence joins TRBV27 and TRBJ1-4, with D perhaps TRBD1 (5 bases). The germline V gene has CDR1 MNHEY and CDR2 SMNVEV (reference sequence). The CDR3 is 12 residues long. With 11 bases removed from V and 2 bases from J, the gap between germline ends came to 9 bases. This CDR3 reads CASRGTNEKLFF. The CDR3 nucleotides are TGTGCCTCGCGGGGGACTAATGAAAAACTGTTTTTT.

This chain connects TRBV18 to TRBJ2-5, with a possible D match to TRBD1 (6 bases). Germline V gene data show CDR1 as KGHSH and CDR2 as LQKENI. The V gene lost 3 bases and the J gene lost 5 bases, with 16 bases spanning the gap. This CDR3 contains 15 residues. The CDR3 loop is CASSPFPGADETQYF. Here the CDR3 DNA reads TGTGCCAGCTCACCGTTTCCAGGGGCGGACGAGACCCAGTACTTC.

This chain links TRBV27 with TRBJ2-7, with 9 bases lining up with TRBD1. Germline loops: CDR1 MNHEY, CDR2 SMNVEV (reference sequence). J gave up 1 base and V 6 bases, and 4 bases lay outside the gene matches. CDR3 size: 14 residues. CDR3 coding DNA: TGTGCCAGCAGGGCGGACAGGGGTTCCTACGAGCAGTACTTC. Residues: CASRADRGSYEQYF.

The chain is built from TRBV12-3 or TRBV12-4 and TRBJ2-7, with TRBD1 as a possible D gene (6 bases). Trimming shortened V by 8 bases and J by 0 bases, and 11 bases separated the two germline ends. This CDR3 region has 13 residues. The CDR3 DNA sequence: TGTGCCAGCCTTGGACAGAGCTCCTACGAGCAGTACTTC. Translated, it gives CASLGQSSYEQYF.

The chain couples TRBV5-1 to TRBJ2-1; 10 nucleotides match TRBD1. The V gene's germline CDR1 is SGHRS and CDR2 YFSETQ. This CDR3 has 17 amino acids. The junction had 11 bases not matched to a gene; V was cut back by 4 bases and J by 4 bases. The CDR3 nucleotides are TGCGCCAGCAGCCTAAATACGGGACAGGGGATTTACAATGAGCAGTTCTTC. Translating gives CASSLNTGQGIYNEQFF.